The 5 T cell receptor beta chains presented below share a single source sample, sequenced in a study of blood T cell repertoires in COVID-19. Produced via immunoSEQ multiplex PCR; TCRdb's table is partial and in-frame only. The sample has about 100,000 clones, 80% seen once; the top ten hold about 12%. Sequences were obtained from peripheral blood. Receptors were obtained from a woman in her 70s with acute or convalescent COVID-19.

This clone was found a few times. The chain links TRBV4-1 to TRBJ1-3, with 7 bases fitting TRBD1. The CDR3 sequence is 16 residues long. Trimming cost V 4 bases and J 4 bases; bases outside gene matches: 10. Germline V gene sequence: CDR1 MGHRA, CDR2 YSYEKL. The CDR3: CASSPLQGYSGNTIYF. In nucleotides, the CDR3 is TGCGCCAGCAGCCCGCTACAGGGGTACTCCGGAAACACCATATATTTT.

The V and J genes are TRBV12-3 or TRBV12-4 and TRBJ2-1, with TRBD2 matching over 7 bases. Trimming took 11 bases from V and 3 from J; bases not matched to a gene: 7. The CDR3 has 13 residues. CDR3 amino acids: CAGGGSRYNEQFF. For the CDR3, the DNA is TGTGCCGGCGGGGGATCCCGCTACAATGAGCAGTTCTTC.

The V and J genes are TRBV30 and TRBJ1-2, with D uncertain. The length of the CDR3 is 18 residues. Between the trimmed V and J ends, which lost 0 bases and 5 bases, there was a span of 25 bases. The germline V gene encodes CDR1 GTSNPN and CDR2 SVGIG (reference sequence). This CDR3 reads CAWSVSVWRSPRGYGYTF. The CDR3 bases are TGTGCCTGGAGTGTATCAGTGTGGAGAAGCCCCCGGGGATATGGCTACACCTTC.

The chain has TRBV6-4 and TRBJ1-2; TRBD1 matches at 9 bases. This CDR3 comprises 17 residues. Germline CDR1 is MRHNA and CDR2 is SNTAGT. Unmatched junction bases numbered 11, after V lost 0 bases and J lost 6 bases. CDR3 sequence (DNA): TGTGCCAGCAGTGACTCGAGCGCCGGGACAGGGATTCATGGCTACACCTTC. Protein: CASSDSSAGTGIHGYTF.

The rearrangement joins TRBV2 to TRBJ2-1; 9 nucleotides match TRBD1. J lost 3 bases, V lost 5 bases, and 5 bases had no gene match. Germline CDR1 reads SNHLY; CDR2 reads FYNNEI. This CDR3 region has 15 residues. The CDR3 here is CASSPGTGHYNEQFF. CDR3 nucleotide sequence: TGTGCCAGCAGTCCCGGGACAGGGCACTACAATGAGCAGTTCTTC.